Listed here are 25 T cell receptor beta chains from one sample, sequenced in a study of CD8+ T cells in alopecia areata. Extraction of RNA preceded its reverse transcription into cDNA, which served as the sequencing template. Sequenced by immunoSEQ multiplex PCR; TCRdb stores in-frame clones only, minus some. The sample records around 150,000 clones, around 62% being singletons. The sequencing input was CD8+ T cells sorted from blood. The receptors shown here come from a human donor in good health.

This chain links TRBV7-8 with TRBJ2-1, with 8 bases that match TRBD2. Germline loops: CDR1 SGHVS, CDR2 FQNEAQ. V gave up 5 bases and J gave up 2 bases; unmatched junction bases: 8. This CDR3 spans 16 amino acids. The DNA of the CDR3 is TGTGCCAGCAGCCCCGACGGAGCGGGGGCCTACAATGAGCAGTTCTTC. As protein: CASSPDGAGAYNEQFF.

This clone has more than one count but fewer than ten. The V gene is TRBV29-1, the J gene TRBJ2-3, with D unclear. This CDR3 contains 11 residues. Germline CDR1 SQVTM, CDR2 ANQGSEA. V was clipped by 4 bases and J by 3 bases, with 5 bases between them. CDR3 region: CSVVATDTQYF. CDR3 bases: TGCAGCGTTGTGGCGACAGATACGCAGTATTTT.

This rearrangement joins TRBV29-1 to TRBJ2-3; D assignment may be TRBD1 or TRBD2 (5 bases each). Looked up from germline, CDR1 is SQVTM and CDR2 is ANQGSEA. This CDR3 contains 15 residues. Trimming left V 0 bases short and J 0 bases short, with 10 bases between. The CDR3 protein is CSVEDRGTSTDTQYF. In DNA, the CDR3 is TGCAGCGTTGAAGATCGGGGCACTAGCACAGATACGCAGTATTTT.

There are a few counts of this clone. V is TRBV6-5 and J is TRBJ2-7, with D uncertain. Germline-derived CDR1 and CDR2 are MNHEY and SVGAGI. V shed 6 bases and J shed 4 bases, with 16 bases lying between them. This CDR3 comprises 14 residues. This CDR3 is CASRPLGPAYEQYF. The CDR3 coding sequence is TGTGCCAGCAGACCCCTAGGCCCGGCTTACGAGCAGTACTTC.

This chain connects TRBV27 to TRBJ2-4; D is perhaps TRBD2 (6 bases). CDR3 length equals 15 residues. V lost 8 bases and J 8 bases, leaving 22 bases between the germline ends. Per germline, CDR1 MNHEY and CDR2 SMNVEV (reference sequence). The CDR3 sequence: CASGGGGVSGDIQYF. The CDR3 coding sequence is TGTGCCAGCGGGGGAGGAGGGGTGTCTGGCGACATTCAGTACTTC.

V and J are TRBV2 and TRBJ2-5; TRBD1 is a possible D gene (6 bases). The CDR3 consists of 15 residues. Between the trimmed V and J ends, which lost 6 bases and 2 bases, there was a span of 16 bases. CDR1 is SNHLY and CDR2 is FYNNEI in the germline V gene. The CDR3 sequence: CASRNRAVGQETQYF. CDR3 DNA sequence: TGTGCCAGCAGAAACAGGGCAGTGGGGCAAGAGACCCAGTACTTC.

The chain recombines TRBV2 with TRBJ2-7, with 8 bases identical to TRBD1. V dropped 5 bases and J dropped 7; count of bases not matched to a gene: 4. CDR1 and CDR2 from the germline V gene are SNHLY and FYNNEI. This CDR3 comprises 12 residues. CDR3 in DNA: TGTGCCAGCAGTACTACAGGGGGTGAGCAGTACTTC. Translation gives CASSTTGGEQYF. The full variable domain, its missing parts supplied by reference TRBV2 and TRBJ2-7, is EPEVTQTPSHQVTQMGQEVILRCVPISNHLYFYWYRQILGQKVEFLVSFYNNEISEKSEIFDDQFSVERPDGSNFTLKIRSTKLEDSAMYFCASSTTGGEQYFGPGTRLTVT.

The gene calls are TRBV21-1 and TRBJ1-5. TRBV21-1 is designated a pseudogene. The CDR3 is 16 amino acids. CDR3 region: CASSKDRPPSNQPQHF. For the CDR3, the DNA is TGTGCCAGCAGCAAAGATCGGCCACCTAGCAATCAGCCCCAGCATTTT.

V is TRBV2 and J is TRBJ2-2; D may be TRBD2 (5 bases). V was clipped by 4 bases and J by 3 bases, with 18 bases between them. CDR1 is SNHLY and CDR2 is FYNNEI in the germline V gene. The CDR3 has 17 residues. This CDR3 is CASSVPFGSSDTGELFF. Here the CDR3 DNA reads TGTGCCAGCAGTGTACCGTTTGGAAGTAGCGACACCGGGGAGCTGTTTTTT.

This clone turned up a few times. The V call is TRBV6-5, the J call TRBJ2-3; D not resolved. This CDR3 has 14 amino acids. Trimming removed 0 bases from V and 3 bases from J, with 7 bases in between. Germline lookup yields CDR1 MNHEY and CDR2 SVGAGI. The CDR3: CASSYSGLTDTQYF. CDR3 in DNA: TGTGCCAGCAGTTACTCGGGATTGACAGATACGCAGTATTTT.

V is TRBV29-1 and J is TRBJ1-3; D remains unclear. V lost 4 bases, J lost 1 base, and 5 bases lay in between. Germline CDR1 SQVTM, CDR2 ANQGSEA. The CDR3 has 12 amino acids. The CDR3 reads CSVAESGNTIYF. The CDR3 bases are TGCAGCGTTGCGGAGTCTGGAAACACCATATATTTT.

This chain uses TRBV6-4 with TRBJ2-4; 9 bases line up with TRBD2. From germline, CDR1 is MRHNA and CDR2 SNTAGT. Trimming cost V 0 bases and J 8 bases; bases outside gene matches: 5. This CDR3 spans 15 amino acids. Here the CDR3 reads CASSDSSGSGHIQYF. In nucleotides, the CDR3 is TGTGCCAGCAGTGACTCTAGCGGGAGTGGTCACATTCAGTACTTC.

This clone appeared a few times. V is TRBV29-1 and J is TRBJ2-3, with D perhaps TRBD2 (5 bases). V was pared by 3 bases and J by 4 bases, with 20 bases between. The CDR3 totals 16 residues. Germline V gives CDR1 SQVTM, CDR2 ANQGSEA. The CDR3 region has the DNA TGCAGCGTTGATGGTTCGGAGGCACAAGCGGCAGATACGCAGTATTTT. It yields the protein CSVDGSEAQAADTQYF.

The rearrangement links TRBV2 to TRBJ2-3, with D tentatively TRBD1 (6 bases). This CDR3 is built from 13 residues. V was shortened by 11 bases and J by 6 bases, with 18 bases between the two germline ends. Germline V gene sequence: CDR1 SNHLY, CDR2 FYNNEI. The CDR3 loop reads CALMAGARDTQYF. The DNA of the CDR3 is TGTGCCCTCATGGCAGGGGCCCGGGATACGCAGTATTTT.

The V and J genes are TRBV27 and TRBJ2-2; D not certain. Looked up from germline, CDR1 is MNHEY and CDR2 is SMNVEV (reference sequence). V was pared by 8 bases and J by 1 base, with 5 bases between. This CDR3 has 12 amino acids. The CDR3 region is CASGKNTGELFF. For the CDR3, the DNA is TGTGCCAGCGGGAAGAACACCGGGGAGCTGTTTTTT.

The chain has TRBV7-9 and TRBJ2-1; D not resolved. The CDR3 extends over 13 amino acids. CDR1 and CDR2 from the germline V gene are SEHNR and FQNEAQ (reference sequence). Trimming removed 5 bases at V and 7 bases at J, with 12 bases between. The CDR3 DNA is TGTGCCAGCAGCCGTCCCGGTGGGAATGAGCAGTTCTTC. Protein sequence: CASSRPGGNEQFF.

As DNA, the CDR3 is TGCGCCAGCAGTGAGTCGAGGACAGGGGTTGAGCAGTTCTTC. Translation: CASSESRTGVEQFF. J is TRBJ2-1 and V is TRBV10-2, with 9 bases that match TRBD1. The V segment lost 0 bases and the J segment 9 bases; nucleotides outside the gene matches: 3. Germline V gives CDR1 WSHSY, CDR2 SAAADI. There are 14 residues in the CDR3.

The chain uses TRBV2 and TRBJ2-7; D not certain. This CDR3 spans 10 amino acids. Trimming cost V 8 bases and J 8 bases, with 10 bases left between them. From germline, CDR1 is SNHLY and CDR2 FYNNEI. The CDR3 loop is CASGRPQQYF. The CDR3 bases are TGTGCCAGCGGCCGGCCCCAGCAGTACTTC.

To note about this clone: This CDR3 is also generated by other DNA sequences in the sample. The chain couples TRBV27 to TRBJ2-3; 11 nucleotides line up with TRBD2. The junction had 3 bases not matched to a gene; V was cut back by 6 bases and J by 4 bases. This CDR3 has 14 amino acids. Germline loops: CDR1 MNHEY, CDR2 SMNVEV (reference sequence). The CDR3 reads CASSLAGGADTQYF. CDR3 DNA sequence: TGTGCCAGCAGCTTAGCGGGGGGGGCAGATACGCAGTATTTT.

The rearrangement links TRBV19 to TRBJ2-1, with 7 bases identical to TRBD1. Germline V gene sequence: CDR1 LNHDA, CDR2 SQIVND (reference sequence). The CDR3 has 15 residues. V shed 1 base, J shed 3 bases, and the junction held 3 bases outside the gene matches. The CDR3 DNA reads as TGTGCCAGTAGTATAGGGACAGGACACTACAATGAGCAGTTCTTC. It yields the protein CASSIGTGHYNEQFF.

The rearrangement uses TRBV7-7 and TRBJ2-3; D is uncertain. Germline CDR1 and CDR2: SSHAT and FNYEAQ (reference sequence). The ends were cut back, 1 base at V and 2 bases at J, with 4 bases in the middle. This CDR3 has 13 amino acids. The CDR3 region is CASSLVYTDTQYF. As DNA, the CDR3 is TGTGCCAGCAGCTTAGTTTACACAGATACGCAGTATTTT.

The chain has TRBV9 and TRBJ1-1, with D perhaps matching TRBD1 (6 bases). Germline V lookup: CDR1 SGDLS, CDR2 YYNGEE. The length of the CDR3 is 15 residues. Trimming stripped 0 bases from V and 5 bases from J, with 14 bases between. The CDR3 loop is CASSVASGAGTEAFF. The CDR3, as DNA: TGTGCCAGCAGCGTAGCGTCAGGGGCTGGGACTGAAGCTTTCTTT.

This clone showed up just a few times. V usage is TRBV28 and J usage is TRBJ2-5, with D unclear. The CDR3 covers 10 residues. V was trimmed by 10 bases and J by 5 bases, leaving 8 bases between them. Germline assignment: CDR1 MDHEN and CDR2 SYDVKM. This CDR3 is CATSQETQYF. The CDR3, as DNA: TGTGCCACTTCCCAGGAGACCCAGTACTTC.

This clone has only a few counts. The rearrangement uses TRBV9 and TRBJ2-3; the D gene is possibly TRBD2 (6 bases). This CDR3 comprises 16 residues. The germline V gene has CDR1 SGDLS and CDR2 YYNGEE. The V gene lost 4 bases and the J gene lost 2 bases, with 17 bases spanning the gap. The CDR3 protein is CASSRRGGQNTDTQYF. CDR3 DNA: TGTGCCAGCAGCCGTCGTGGAGGGCAGAACACAGATACGCAGTATTTT.

The chain recombines TRBV29-1 with TRBJ2-7; TRBD2 matches at 8 bases. Germline loops: CDR1 SQVTM, CDR2 ANQGSEA. CDR3 length: 13 residues. J was trimmed by 6 bases and V by 2 bases; bases with no gene match: 6. The CDR3 DNA follows: TGCAGCGTTGAACAAGCGGGAGATGCCGAGCAGTACTTC. It codes for CSVEQAGDAEQYF.